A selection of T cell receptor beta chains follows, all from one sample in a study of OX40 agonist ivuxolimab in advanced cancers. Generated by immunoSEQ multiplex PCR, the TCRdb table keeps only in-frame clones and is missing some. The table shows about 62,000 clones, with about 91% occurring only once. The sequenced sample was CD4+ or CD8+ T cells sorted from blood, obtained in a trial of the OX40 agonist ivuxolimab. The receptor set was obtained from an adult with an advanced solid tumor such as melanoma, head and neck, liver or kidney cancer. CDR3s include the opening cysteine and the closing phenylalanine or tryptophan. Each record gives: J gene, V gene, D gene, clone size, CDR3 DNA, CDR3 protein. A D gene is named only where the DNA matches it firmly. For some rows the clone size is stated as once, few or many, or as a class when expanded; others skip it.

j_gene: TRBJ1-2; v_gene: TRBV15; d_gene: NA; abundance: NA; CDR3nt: TGTGCCACCAGGTCGACCGGCGACAGCCTGCAAGGCTACACCTTC; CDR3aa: CATRSTGDSLQGYTF
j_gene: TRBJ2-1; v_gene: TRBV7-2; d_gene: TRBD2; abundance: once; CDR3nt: TGTGCCAGCAGCTTATGGGGGGGCTCCTACAATGAGCAGTTCTTC; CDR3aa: CASSLWGGSYNEQFF
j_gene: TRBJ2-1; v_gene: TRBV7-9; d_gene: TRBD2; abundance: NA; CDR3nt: TGTGCCAGCAGCCGACGTCGGGGAGGGACCCCCTTCACTTACAATGAGCAGTTCTTC; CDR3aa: CASSRRRGGTPFTYNEQFF
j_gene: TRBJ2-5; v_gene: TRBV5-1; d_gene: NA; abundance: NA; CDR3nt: TGCGCCAGCAGCTTGGAGCCTGGCCAGGAAGAGACCCAGTACTTC; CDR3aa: CASSLEPGQEETQYF
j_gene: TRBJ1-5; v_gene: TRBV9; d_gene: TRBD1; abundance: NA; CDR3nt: TGTGCCAGCAGCGTATCGACAGGGTCCAATCAGCCCCAGCATTTT; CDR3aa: CASSVSTGSNQPQHF
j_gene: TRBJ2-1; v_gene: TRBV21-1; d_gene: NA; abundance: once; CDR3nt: TGTGCCAGCAGCAAAGTAGGGGAGACTAGCGACTACAATGAGCAGTTCTTC; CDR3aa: CASSKVGETSDYNEQFF
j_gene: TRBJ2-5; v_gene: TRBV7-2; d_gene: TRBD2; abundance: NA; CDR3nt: TGTGCCAGCAGCTTAGCGGCGGGACTAGCGTTCCAAGAGACCCAGTACTTC; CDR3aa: CASSLAAGLAFQETQYF
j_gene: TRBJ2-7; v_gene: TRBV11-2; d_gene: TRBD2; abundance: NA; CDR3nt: TGTGCCAGCAGCTTAGTAGGACGGACTAGCAGCTACGAGCAGTACTTC; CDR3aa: CASSLVGRTSSYEQYF
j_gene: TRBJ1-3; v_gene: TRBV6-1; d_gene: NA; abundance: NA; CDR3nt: TGTGCCAGCAGGGACTCTCGTCGGAACACCATATATTTT; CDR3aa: CASRDSRRNTIYF
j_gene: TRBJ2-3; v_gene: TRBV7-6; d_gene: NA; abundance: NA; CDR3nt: TGTGCCAGCAGCTTATCGGGGGGCACAGATACGCAGTATTTT; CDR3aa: CASSLSGGTDTQYF
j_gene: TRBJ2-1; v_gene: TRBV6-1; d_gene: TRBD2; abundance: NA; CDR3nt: TGTGCCAGCAGTGAATGGGCTAGCGGGAGTACGACAGGGGAGCAGTTCTTC; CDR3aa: CASSEWASGSTTGEQFF
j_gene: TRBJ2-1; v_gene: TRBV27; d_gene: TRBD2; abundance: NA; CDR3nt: TGTGCCGCCTCTCTCGGGCTAGCGGGGAATGAGCAGTTCTTC; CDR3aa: CAASLGLAGNEQFF